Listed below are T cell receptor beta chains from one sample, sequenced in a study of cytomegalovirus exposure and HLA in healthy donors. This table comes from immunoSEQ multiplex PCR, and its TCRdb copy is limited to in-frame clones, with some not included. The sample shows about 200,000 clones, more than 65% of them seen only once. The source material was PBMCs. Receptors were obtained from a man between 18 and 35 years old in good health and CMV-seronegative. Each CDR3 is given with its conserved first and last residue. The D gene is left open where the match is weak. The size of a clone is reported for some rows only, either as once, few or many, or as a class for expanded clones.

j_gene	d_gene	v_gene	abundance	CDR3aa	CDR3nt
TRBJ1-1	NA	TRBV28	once	CASSFQNRLEAFF	TGTGCCAGCAGTTTCCAAAACAGGCTTGAAGCTTTCTTT
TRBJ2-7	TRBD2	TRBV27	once	CASRGLAESYEQYF	TGTGCCAGCCGCGGACTAGCGGAATCATACGAGCAGTACTTC
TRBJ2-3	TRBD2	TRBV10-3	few	CAISEGLASGILDTQYF	TGTGCCATCAGTGAAGGTCTAGCTAGCGGGATATTAGATACGCAGTATTTT
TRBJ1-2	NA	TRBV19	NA	CASSIAQGGGYGYTF	TGTGCCAGTAGTATAGCCCAGGGCGGCGGCTATGGCTACACCTTC
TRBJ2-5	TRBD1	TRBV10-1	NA	CASSAGTGSETQYF	TGCGCCAGCAGCGCCGGGACAGGCTCAGAGACCCAGTACTTC
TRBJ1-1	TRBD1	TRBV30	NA	CAWSPGQGDTEAFF	TGTGCCTGGAGTCCGGGACAGGGAGACACTGAAGCTTTCTTT
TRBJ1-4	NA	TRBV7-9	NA	CSSSLALSAENEKLFF	TGTTCCAGCAGCTTAGCGCTATCGGCGGAAAATGAAAAACTGTTTTTT
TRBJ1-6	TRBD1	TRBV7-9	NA	CASSPGFKGANSPLHF	TGTGCCAGCAGCCCTGGCTTCAAGGGGGCTAATTCACCCCTCCACTTT
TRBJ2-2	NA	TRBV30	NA	CAWSAGRNTGELFF	TGTGCCTGGAGCGCGGGAAGGAACACCGGGGAGCTGTTTTTT
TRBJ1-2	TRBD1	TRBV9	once	CASGLQGNYGYTF	TGTGCCAGCGGGCTACAGGGGAACTATGGCTACACCTTC
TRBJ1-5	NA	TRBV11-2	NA	CASSLDGGPQPQHF	TGTGCCAGCAGCTTAGATGGGGGCCCCCAGCCCCAGCATTTT
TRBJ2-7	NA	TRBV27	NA	CASSFGGQGGEQYF	TGTGCCAGCAGTTTTGGGGGGCAGGGGGGCGAGCAGTACTTC
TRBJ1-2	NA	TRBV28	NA	CASSKVILGYGYTF	TGTGCCAGCAGCAAAGTTATCCTAGGCTATGGCTACACCTTC
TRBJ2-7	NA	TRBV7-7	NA	CASYEQYF	TGTGCTAGCTACGAGCAGTACTTC
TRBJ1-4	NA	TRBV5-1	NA	CASSYTTTNEKLFF	TGCGCCAGCAGCTACACAACAACTAATGAAAAACTGTTTTTT
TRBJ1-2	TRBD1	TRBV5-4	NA	CASSLVGGAGYGYTF	TGTGCCAGCAGCTTGGTAGGGGGCGCGGGCTATGGCTACACCTTC
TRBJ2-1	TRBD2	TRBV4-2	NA	CASSPHSSGGSYNEQFF	TGTGCCAGCAGTCCTCACTCTAGCGGGGGCTCCTACAATGAGCAGTTCTTC
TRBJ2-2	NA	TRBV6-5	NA	CASSYQLDYAGELFF	TGTGCCAGCAGTTACCAACTGGACTATGCCGGGGAGCTGTTTTTT
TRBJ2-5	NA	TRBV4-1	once	CASSQPQETQYF	TGCGCCAGCAGCCAACCTCAAGAGACCCAGTACTTC
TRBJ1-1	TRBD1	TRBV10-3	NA	CAISKGQGMNTEAFF	TGTGCCATCTCTAAGGGACAGGGCATGAACACTGAAGCTTTCTTT
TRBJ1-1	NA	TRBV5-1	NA	CASSLGGGTEAFF	TGCGCCAGCAGCTTGGGAGGGGGCACTGAAGCTTTCTTT
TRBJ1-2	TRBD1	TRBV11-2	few	CASSDRGRNGYTF	TGTGCCAGCAGCGACAGGGGGCGTAATGGCTACACCTTC
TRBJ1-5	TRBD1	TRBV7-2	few	CASSYTTGDQPQHF	TGTGCCAGCAGTTACACGACAGGGGATCAGCCCCAGCATTTT
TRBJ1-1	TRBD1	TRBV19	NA	CASSITGARTEAFF	TGTGCCAGTAGTATAACAGGGGCGCGAACTGAAGCTTTCTTT
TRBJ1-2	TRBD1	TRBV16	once	CASSPGTGLVNGYTF	TGTGCCAGCAGCCCGGGGACAGGGCTGGTTAATGGCTACACCTTC
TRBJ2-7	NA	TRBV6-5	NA	CASSARDGRGEQYF	TGTGCCAGCAGCGCGCGGGACGGAAGGGGCGAGCAGTACTTC
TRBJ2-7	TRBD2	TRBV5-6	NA	CASSPGGGIHEQYF	TGTGCCAGCAGCCCCGGGGGGGGGATCCACGAGCAGTACTTC
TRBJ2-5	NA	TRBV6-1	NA	CASSEEGVTFWSQYF	TGTGCCAGCAGTGAAGAAGGGGTCACCTTCTGGAGCCAGTACTTC
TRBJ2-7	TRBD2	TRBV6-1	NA	CATDLAGIYEQYF	TGTGCCACGGACCTAGCGGGGATCTACGAGCAGTACTTC